This T cell receptor (beta chain) derives from a study of identical twins listed by TCRdb under 2016. Broadly, across the study: TCR alpha and beta repertoires from monozygotic twins, unrelated adults of various ages and cord blood were deep-sequenced to test whether fetal clonotypes persist. Replicate twin experiments were performed at different times using different library preparation protocols to rule out contamination.

Only healthy Caucasian donors were included. Using Miltenyi CD45RO+ enrichment and human naive T-cell isolation kits, memory (CD45RO+) and naive T cells were isolated from PBMC. Including the terminal cysteine and phenylalanine, the CDR3 comprises 13 residues. Solely the CDR3 DNA is kept, with 39 bases framed from the first base. CDR1 and CDR2 (MNHNS, SASEGT) derive from the germline V gene. The junction shows trimming of 5 bases on V and 7 bases on J, and the gene matches do not reach 6 bases of it. Preparation of the library involved 5' RACE. The run used an Illumina HiSeq 2000. A universal primer binding site was introduced by template switching, and a unique molecular identifier was present in the final cDNA, enabling accurate counting of TCR cDNA molecules. First-strand cDNA for TCR alpha and beta chains was synthesized from specific primers in the conserved constant-segment region. To control for contamination, every cDNA library carried two barcodes: a SMART-Mk sample barcode plus Illumina barcodes. Two successive PCR steps introduced TruSeq adapter sequences along with Illumina sample barcodes. The Illumina HiSeq platform was used with custom primers to sequence TCR alpha and beta cDNA libraries. In the original analysis: MiGEC processed the raw reads to extract unique molecular identifiers, while MiXCR was used to determine the CDR3 positions. Recombination models were inferred per individual with the repgenHMM and IGoR tools using an EM algorithm. Shared clonotype analysis was performed with the tcR package in R, normalizing sharing by the product of cloneset sizes. Out-of-frame nonproductive sequences were analyzed to study raw recombination free of thymic and clonal selection effects. TCRdb passed the public sequencing reads through fastp at Q25 and MiXCR, retaining productive beta sequences. Entries are consolidated by CDR3 protein sequence, retaining the most common genes and DNA. The V and J calls shown here were made by TCRdb, not taken from the authors' results. This sample comprises a few hundred thousand distinct CDR3 sequences, under 12% of them detected only once. The ten largest clones take up more than 8% of the sample.

Study-level results and caveats: Invariant T cells such as MAIT and iNKT could partly confound zero-insertion analyses, although diverse VJ usage argued against such confounding for most clonotypes. A weaker excess of twin sharing was found in beta out-of-frame sequences because the signal-to-noise ratio was lowered by fewer shared sequences. Because the same donors could not be followed over many years, the conclusions depended on cross-sectional statistical analysis. Out-of-frame TCR alpha sequences shared between twins showed an excess of low generation-probability sequences compared with coincidental sharing between unrelated individuals. Fewer insertions were carried by abundant cord blood beta clonotypes, a similar but weaker trend appeared in young adult naive repertoires, and no such trend appeared in memory repertoires. Out-of-frame TCR alpha sharing in monozygotic twins was systematically underestimated by recombination models, whereas sharing between unrelated individuals was in agreement with the recombination models.

Concerning this clonotype itself: Its antigen specificity is not known. No base quality values were provided; no much bigger clone lies one nucleotide off.

The sequence was collected from a man aged 45-65 years in good health. This chain is built from TRBV6-1 and TRBJ1-1, with TRBD1 matching 8 junction bases. Sequencing used memory T cells sorted from blood. The intended sense of this specimen's cell subset or site label: CD45RO+ enriched T cells. The CDR3 sequence is CASSQFGTGEAFF. The sequence in DNA is TGTGCCAGCAGTCAATTCGGGACAGGTGAAGCTTTCTTT.